These 29 T cell receptor beta chains came from one sample sequenced in a study of T cells expressing NK-cell markers. TCRdb reanalyzed the 5' RACE reads, giving one entry per CDR3 protein sequence and no DNA. In all, the sample yields fewer than 300,000 distinct CDR3 sequences. Input material: blood T cells: a sorted CD56 or NKG2C T cell subset, CD4+ or CD8+ T cells, or bulk PBMC T cells (not recorded which). The source is a woman between 18 and 75 years old in good health.

The chain has TRBV24-1 and TRBJ2-3; checking the TCRdb D call of TRBD1 is not possible without DNA. CDR1 and CDR2 from the germline V gene are KGHDR and SFDVKD. The CDR3 length is 13 residues. The CDR3 spells CATVGGATDTQYF.

The gene calls are TRBV19 and TRBJ1-2; lacking DNA, the TRBD1 call made by TCRdb goes unchecked. This CDR3 has 13 residues. Germline loops: CDR1 LNHDA, CDR2 SQIVND (reference sequence). The CDR3 region is CASSTTGGLGYTF.

CDR3 in amino acids: CASSLEFSVPGELFF. The rearrangement links TRBV7-2 to TRBJ2-2. Germline V gives CDR1 SGHTA, CDR2 FQGNSA. The CDR3 loop spans 15 amino acids. The whole variable domain, remainder taken from reference TRBV7-2 and TRBJ2-2, is GAGVSQSPSNKVTEKGKDVELRCDPISGHTALYWYRQSLGQGLEFLIYFQGNSAPDKSGLPSDRFSAERTGGSVSTLTIQRTQQEDSAVYLCASSLEFSVPGELFFGEGSRLTVL.

The rearrangement uses TRBV12-3 or TRBV12-4 and TRBJ2-3; TCRdb designates TRBD1, a call that cannot be tested without DNA. The CDR3 consists of 16 residues. CDR3 loop: CASSSRGGAHTDTQYF.

V is TRBV7-9 and J is TRBJ2-1; TCRdb proposes TRBD1, but this gene call is untestable without DNA. The CDR3 sequence is 16 residues long. The germline gives CDR1 SEHNR, CDR2 FQNEAQ (reference sequence). Here the CDR3 reads CASSPTGTGSDNEQFF.

This chain uses TRBV7-2 with TRBJ2-1; TCRdb gives TRBD2 as the D gene, but with no DNA this cannot be confirmed. Germline CDR1 SGHTA, CDR2 FQGNSA. This CDR3 is 14 amino acids long. The CDR3 region is CASSRGGASNEQFF. The full variable domain, completed using reference TRBV7-2 and TRBJ2-1, is GAGVSQSPSNKVTEKGKDVELRCDPISGHTALYWYRQSLGQGLEFLIYFQGNSAPDKSGLPSDRFSAERTGGSVSTLTIQRTQQEDSAVYLCASSRGGASNEQFFGPGTRLTVL.

J is TRBJ2-3 and V is TRBV5-1; the D call from TCRdb, TRBD2, cannot be confirmed without DNA. The germline V gene has CDR1 SGHRS and CDR2 YFSETQ. This CDR3 is 16 amino acids long. The CDR3: CASSWGLAEVTDTQYF.

V gene TRBV6-2 or TRBV6-3 combines with J gene TRBJ2-2; without DNA, the TCRdb call of TRBD1 cannot be checked. The CDR3 is made up of 13 amino acids. Per the germline V gene, CDR1 is MNHEY and CDR2 is SVGEGT. The CDR3: CATKNAGTGELFF.

This sequence joins TRBV6-1 and TRBJ1-5. The CDR3 is 16 amino acids. The germline gives CDR1 MNHNS, CDR2 SASEGT. CDR3 sequence reads: CASILSALNSNQPQHF.

V gene TRBV18 combines with J gene TRBJ2-3; no DNA is available, so the TRBD2 call from TCRdb remains unchecked. CDR3 length equals 17 residues. Germline assignment: CDR1 KGHSH and CDR2 LQKENI. CDR3 region: CASSPPGLAGSTDTQYF.

V is TRBV12-3 or TRBV12-4 and J is TRBJ2-1. The CDR3 extends over 15 amino acids. The CDR3 sequence is CASSFQLSSYNEQFF.

The J gene is TRBJ1-4, the V gene TRBV5-5. The CDR3 is 17 amino acids. Looked up from germline, CDR1 is SGHKS and CDR2 is YYEKEE (reference sequence). The CDR3: CASSESNLLATNEKLFF.

This chain connects TRBV7-3 to TRBJ1-1. Germline loops: CDR1 SGHTA, CDR2 FQGTGA. The CDR3 consists of 13 residues. The CDR3 protein is CASSSTRNTEAFF.

V is TRBV20-1 and J is TRBJ2-1; the D call of TRBD2 rests on TCRdb alone, since no DNA is present to check it. CDR1 is DFQATT, CDR2 SNEGSKA, per germline (reference sequence). The CDR3 length is 14 residues. CDR3 sequence: CSAKRGGNYNEQFF.

The chain carries TRBV28 and TRBJ2-3; TCRdb gives TRBD2 as the D gene, but with no DNA this cannot be confirmed. From germline, CDR1 is MDHEN and CDR2 SYDVKM. The CDR3 length is 19 residues. Here the CDR3 reads CASSSTPGGTSGPTDTQYF.

This chain uses TRBV7-3 with TRBJ2-2; TCRdb designates TRBD2, a call that cannot be tested without DNA. This CDR3 has 15 residues. Germline V gives CDR1 SGHTA, CDR2 FQGTGA. This CDR3 is CASSPGVAGSGELFF.

The chain has TRBV7-2 and TRBJ1-1. Germline CDR1 and CDR2: SGHTA and FQGNSA. This CDR3 has 13 residues. The CDR3 spells CASSLVSGTEAFF.

This chain links TRBV29-1 with TRBJ2-5; TCRdb picks TRBD2, but there is no DNA to check that call. Per germline, CDR1 SQVTM and CDR2 ANQGSEA. This CDR3 comprises 13 residues. The CDR3 spells CSAAGPAQETQYF.

This chain connects TRBV7-3 to TRBJ2-1; TCRdb reports TRBD1, a call that lacks DNA to check it against. Germline V gene lookup returns CDR1 SGHTA and CDR2 FQGTGA. The CDR3 contains 14 residues. CDR3 protein: CASSPDRANNEQFF.

The chain combines TRBV20-1 with TRBJ2-4; as DNA is missing, the TRBD2 call by TCRdb cannot be tested. Germline loops: CDR1 DFQATT, CDR2 SNEGSKA (reference sequence). CDR3 size: 17 residues. The CDR3 sequence is CSATRFEGTLAKNIQYF.

The chain joins TRBV4-2 to TRBJ2-1; TCRdb outputs TRBD2, but without DNA this stays unchecked. The CDR3 contains 18 residues. The germline CDR1 and CDR2 sequences are LGHNA and YNFKEQ. CDR3 amino acids: CASSLWTALTSSYNEQFF.

The V call is TRBV27, the J call TRBJ2-6; TCRdb's D call of TRBD1 is untestable without DNA. The germline CDR1 and CDR2 sequences are MNHEY and SMNVEV (reference sequence). This CDR3 is built from 18 residues. CDR3 in amino acids: CASSLDRGGLSGANVLTF.

This sequence joins TRBV28 and TRBJ1-5. The CDR3 is made up of 13 amino acids. Looked up from germline, CDR1 is MDHEN and CDR2 is SYDVKM. The CDR3 region is CASRYRAHQPQHF.

The V call is TRBV6-5, the J call TRBJ1-6; the TCRdb call, TRBD1, lacks DNA for checking. CDR3 size: 14 residues. The V gene's germline CDR1 is MNHEY and CDR2 SVGAGI. The CDR3 loop reads CASSLQGYNSPLHF.

The chain recombines TRBV3-1 with TRBJ2-3; the TRBD2 assignment by TCRdb is unverifiable without DNA. The CDR3 is 15 amino acids. Germline CDR1 LGHDT, CDR2 YNNKEL (reference sequence). This CDR3 reads CASSQGTRGLDTQYF.

This chain connects TRBV5-1 to TRBJ2-5; TCRdb's D call of TRBD1 is untestable without DNA. The CDR3 loop spans 16 amino acids. In germline, CDR1 is SGHRS, CDR2 YFSETQ. The CDR3 sequence: CASSSTGTALKEAQYF. Together with reference TRBV5-1 and TRBJ2-5, the CDR3 gives the full variable domain: KAGVTQTPRYLIKTRGQQVTLSCSPISGHRSVSWYQQTPGQGLQFLFEYFSETQRNKGNFPGRFSGRQFSNSRSEMNVSTLELGDSALYLCASSSTGTALKEAQYFGPGTRLLVL.

The rearrangement joins TRBV20-1 to TRBJ2-3; the D call from TCRdb, TRBD2, cannot be confirmed without DNA. The germline V gene has CDR1 DFQATT and CDR2 SNEGSKA (reference sequence). The CDR3 is made up of 15 amino acids. The CDR3 loop reads CSAPTSGVRTDTQYF.

The rearrangement links TRBV30 to TRBJ2-6; the D call from TCRdb, TRBD2, cannot be confirmed without DNA. CDR1 is GTSNPN and CDR2 is SVGIG in the germline V gene (reference sequence). The CDR3 covers 17 residues. The CDR3 reads CAWAPWQDFSGANVLTF.

V is TRBV7-2 and J is TRBJ1-1; TCRdb calls TRBD1, which cannot be checked without DNA. The germline V gene encodes CDR1 SGHTA and CDR2 FQGNSA. The CDR3 has 13 amino acids. This CDR3 reads CASSFDRGGEAFF.